Here is one T cell receptor (beta chain) with its context. The sample belongs to a study of CD8 T cells in Susac syndrome. RNA in amounts of 0.5 to 1 ug was reverse transcribed with random hexamers. TCRdb re-called the immunoSEQ multiplex PCR reads through MiXCR, storing one row per CDR3 protein. The top ten hold 0.15% of the sample, which has approximately 210,000 distinct CDR3 sequences, 94% seen once. The clonotype was recovered from a human donor with Susac syndrome. Material: CD4+ T cells from PBMCs.

Here the CDR3 DNA reads TGTGCCAGCAGTCAGGAGGGAAACGAGCAGTACTTC. Protein sequence: CASSQEGNEQYF. The rearrangement links TRBV6-5 to TRBJ2-7; the D gene is possibly TRBD2 (6 bases). Trimming removed 5 bases at V and 5 bases at J, with 10 bases between. The CDR3 totals 12 residues. From germline, CDR1 is MNHEY and CDR2 SVGAGI.